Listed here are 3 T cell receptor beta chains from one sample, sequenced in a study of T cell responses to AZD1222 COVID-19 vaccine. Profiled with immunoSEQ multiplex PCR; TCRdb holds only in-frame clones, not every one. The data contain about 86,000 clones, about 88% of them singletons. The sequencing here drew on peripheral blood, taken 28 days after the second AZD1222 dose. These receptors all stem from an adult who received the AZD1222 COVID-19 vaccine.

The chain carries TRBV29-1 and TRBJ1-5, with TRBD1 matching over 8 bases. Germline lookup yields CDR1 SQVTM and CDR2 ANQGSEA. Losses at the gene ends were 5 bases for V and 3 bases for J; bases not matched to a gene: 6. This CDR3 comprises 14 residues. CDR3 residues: CSVPDRAINQPQHF. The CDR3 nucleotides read TGCAGCGTTCCGGACAGGGCGATCAATCAGCCCCAGCATTTT.

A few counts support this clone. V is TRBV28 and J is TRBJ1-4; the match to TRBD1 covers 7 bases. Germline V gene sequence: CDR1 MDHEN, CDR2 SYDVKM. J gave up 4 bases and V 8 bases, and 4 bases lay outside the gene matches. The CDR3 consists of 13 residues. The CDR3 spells CASRDSNNEKLFF. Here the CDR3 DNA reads TGTGCCAGCCGGGACAGTAATAATGAAAAACTGTTTTTT.

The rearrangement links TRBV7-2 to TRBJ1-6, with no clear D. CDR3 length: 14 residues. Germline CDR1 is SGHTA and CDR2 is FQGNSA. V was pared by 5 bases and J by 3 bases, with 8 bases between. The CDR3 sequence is CASSHDGYNSPLHF. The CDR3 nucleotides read TGTGCCAGCAGCCATGACGGCTATAATTCACCCCTCCACTTT.